The T cell receptor beta chain under discussion was sequenced for a study of blood T cell repertoires in COVID-19. The V end was cut by 0 bases, the J end by 1 base, with 7 bases between. The CDR3 runs to 15 residues. Germline CDR1 and CDR2: SGDLS and YYNGEE. The data were produced by immunoSEQ multiplex PCR, yet TCRdb's version contains in-frame clones alone and is incomplete. Altogether around 200,000 clones are present, 85% being singletons, with the ten largest covering over 15%. This clonotype originated in a middle-aged man who had recovered from COVID-19. Source material: PBMCs or T cells enriched from blood (not recorded which). The rearrangement uses TRBV9 and TRBJ1-4, with D unclear. Here the CDR3 reads CASSVGRGTNEKLFF. The CDR3 bases are TGTGCCAGCAGCGTAGGGCGGGGAACTAATGAAAAACTGTTTTTT.